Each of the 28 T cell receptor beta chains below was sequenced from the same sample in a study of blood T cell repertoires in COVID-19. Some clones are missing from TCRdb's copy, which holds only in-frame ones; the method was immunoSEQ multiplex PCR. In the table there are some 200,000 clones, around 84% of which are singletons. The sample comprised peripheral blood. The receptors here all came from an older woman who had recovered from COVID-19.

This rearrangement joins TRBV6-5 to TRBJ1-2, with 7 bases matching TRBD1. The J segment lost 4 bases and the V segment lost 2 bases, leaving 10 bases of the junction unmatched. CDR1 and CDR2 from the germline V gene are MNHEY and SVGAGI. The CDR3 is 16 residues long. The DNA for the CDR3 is TGTGCCAGCAGTTACCGGGACAGCCAAGAAATCTATGGCTACACCTTC. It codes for CASSYRDSQEIYGYTF.

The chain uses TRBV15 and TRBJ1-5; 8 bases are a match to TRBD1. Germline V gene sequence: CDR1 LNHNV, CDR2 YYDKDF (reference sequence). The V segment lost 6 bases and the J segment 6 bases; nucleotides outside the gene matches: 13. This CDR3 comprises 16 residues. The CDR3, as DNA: TGTGCCACCAGGGGGAGTCAGTCAGGGGGCTTTCAGCCCCAGCATTTT. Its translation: CATRGSQSGGFQPQHF.

The CDR3 DNA follows: TGTGCCATCAGTGTTGTGGGCCCGGACGAGCAGTACTTC. Translation: CAISVVGPDEQYF. V and J are TRBV10-3 and TRBJ2-7; no definite D call. CDR1 is ENHRY and CDR2 is SYGVKD in the germline V gene. The CDR3 is made up of 13 amino acids. V was pared by 4 bases and J by 5 bases, with 12 bases between.

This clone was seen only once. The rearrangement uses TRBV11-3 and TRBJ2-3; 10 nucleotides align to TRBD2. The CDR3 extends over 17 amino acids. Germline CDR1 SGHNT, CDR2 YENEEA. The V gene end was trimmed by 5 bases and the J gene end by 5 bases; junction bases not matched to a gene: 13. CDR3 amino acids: CASSPGLARYGEDTQYF. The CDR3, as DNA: TGTGCCAGCAGCCCGGGACTAGCGAGGTATGGAGAAGATACGCAGTATTTT.

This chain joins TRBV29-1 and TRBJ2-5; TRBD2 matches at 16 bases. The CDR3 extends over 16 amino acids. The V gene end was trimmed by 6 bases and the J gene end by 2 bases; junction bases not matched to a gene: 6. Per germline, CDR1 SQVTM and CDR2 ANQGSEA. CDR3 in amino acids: CSVTPGLAGGQETQYF. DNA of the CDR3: TGCAGCGTCACCCCGGGACTAGCGGGAGGGCAAGAGACCCAGTACTTC.

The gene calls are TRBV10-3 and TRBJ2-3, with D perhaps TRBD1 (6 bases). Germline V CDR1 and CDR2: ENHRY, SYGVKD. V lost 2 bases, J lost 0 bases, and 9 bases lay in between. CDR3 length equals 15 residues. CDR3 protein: CAISEPGASTDTQYF. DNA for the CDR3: TGTGCCATCAGTGAGCCAGGGGCTAGCACAGATACGCAGTATTTT.

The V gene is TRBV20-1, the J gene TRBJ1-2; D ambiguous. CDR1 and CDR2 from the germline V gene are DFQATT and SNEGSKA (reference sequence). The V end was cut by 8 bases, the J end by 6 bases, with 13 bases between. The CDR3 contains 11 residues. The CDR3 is CSTQTLNGYTF. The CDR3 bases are TGCAGTACTCAGACTCTGAATGGCTACACCTTC.

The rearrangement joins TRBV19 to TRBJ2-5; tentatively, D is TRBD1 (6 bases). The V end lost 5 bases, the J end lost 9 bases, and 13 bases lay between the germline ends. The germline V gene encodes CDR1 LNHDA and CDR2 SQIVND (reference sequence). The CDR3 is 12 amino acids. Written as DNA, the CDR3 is TGTGCCAGTAGTGTCAGGGGTCAGGCCCAGTACTTC. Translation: CASSVRGQAQYF.

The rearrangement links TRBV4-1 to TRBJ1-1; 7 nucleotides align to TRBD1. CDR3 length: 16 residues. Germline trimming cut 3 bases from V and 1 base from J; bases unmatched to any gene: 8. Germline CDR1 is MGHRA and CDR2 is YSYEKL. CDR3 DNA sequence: TGCGCCAGCAGCCACCTTATAGGGACAGAGAACACTGAAGCTTTCTTT. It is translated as CASSHLIGTENTEAFF.

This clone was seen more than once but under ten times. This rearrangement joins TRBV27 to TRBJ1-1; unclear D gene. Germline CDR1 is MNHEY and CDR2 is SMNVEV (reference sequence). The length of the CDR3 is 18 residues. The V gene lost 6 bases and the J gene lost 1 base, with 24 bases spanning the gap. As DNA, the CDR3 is TGTGCCAGCAGGAAGCCCGCCTCGGGAGGGAGTCGGAACACTGAAGCTTTCTTT. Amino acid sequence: CASRKPASGGSRNTEAFF.

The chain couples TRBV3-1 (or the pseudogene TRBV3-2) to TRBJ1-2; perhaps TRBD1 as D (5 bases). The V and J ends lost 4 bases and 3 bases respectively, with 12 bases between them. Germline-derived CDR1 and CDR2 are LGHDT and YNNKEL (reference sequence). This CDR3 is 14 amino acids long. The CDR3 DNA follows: TGTGCCAGCAGCCCGGGGGATCCCGACTATGGCTACACCTTC. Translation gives CASSPGDPDYGYTF.

As DNA, the CDR3 is TGTGCCAGCAGCTCACACAGCGGGGGGCCCTACACCGGGGAGCTGTTTTTT. It encodes CASSSHSGGPYTGELFF. The chain employs TRBV11-3 and TRBJ2-2, with 9 bases that match TRBD2. There are 17 residues in the CDR3. Germline V lookup: CDR1 SGHNT, CDR2 YENEEA. V shed 4 bases and J 3 bases; nucleotides not matched to a gene: 9.

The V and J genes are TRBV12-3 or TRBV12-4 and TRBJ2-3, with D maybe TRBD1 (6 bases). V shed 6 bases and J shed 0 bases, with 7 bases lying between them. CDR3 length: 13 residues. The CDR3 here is CASRGQSTDTQYF. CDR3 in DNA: TGTGCCAGCAGAGGACAGAGCACAGATACGCAGTATTTT.

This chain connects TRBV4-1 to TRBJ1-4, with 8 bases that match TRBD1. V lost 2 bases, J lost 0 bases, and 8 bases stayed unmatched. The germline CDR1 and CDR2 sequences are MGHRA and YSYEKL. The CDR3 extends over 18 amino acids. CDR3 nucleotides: TGCGCCAGCAGCCAACTCGGACAGGGACTGTCAACTAATGAAAAACTGTTTTTT. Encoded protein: CASSQLGQGLSTNEKLFF.

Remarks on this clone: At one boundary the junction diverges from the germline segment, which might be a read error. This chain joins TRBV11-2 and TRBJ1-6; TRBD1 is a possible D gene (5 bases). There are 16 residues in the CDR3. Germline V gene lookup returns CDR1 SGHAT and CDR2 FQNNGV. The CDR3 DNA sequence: TGTGCCAGCAGCGTAGAGGGCGGGACTGGTAATTCACCCCTCCACTTT. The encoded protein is CASSVEGGTGNSPLHF.

The CDR3 DNA reads as TGTGCCTGGACTCGGGGGGGGAATTCACCCCTCCACTTT. Translated: CAWTRGGNSPLHF. The chain is built from TRBV30 and TRBJ1-6; TRBD1 might be the D (5 bases). The ends were cut back, 4 bases at V and 7 bases at J, with 11 bases in the middle. CDR1 is GTSNPN, CDR2 SVGIG, per germline (reference sequence). The CDR3 is 13 residues long.

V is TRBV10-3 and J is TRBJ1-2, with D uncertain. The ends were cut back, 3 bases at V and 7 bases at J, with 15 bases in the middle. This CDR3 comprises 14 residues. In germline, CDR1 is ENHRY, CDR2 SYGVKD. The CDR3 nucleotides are TGTGCCATCAGTGATCCATGGGGAGTCACTGGCTACACCTTC. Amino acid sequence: CAISDPWGVTGYTF.

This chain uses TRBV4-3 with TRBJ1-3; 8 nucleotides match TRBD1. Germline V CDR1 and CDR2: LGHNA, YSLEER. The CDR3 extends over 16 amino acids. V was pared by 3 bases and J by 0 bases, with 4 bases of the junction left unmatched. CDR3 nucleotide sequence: TGCGCCAGCAGCCATGGACAGGGCCGCTCTGGAAACACCATATATTTT. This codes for CASSHGQGRSGNTIYF.

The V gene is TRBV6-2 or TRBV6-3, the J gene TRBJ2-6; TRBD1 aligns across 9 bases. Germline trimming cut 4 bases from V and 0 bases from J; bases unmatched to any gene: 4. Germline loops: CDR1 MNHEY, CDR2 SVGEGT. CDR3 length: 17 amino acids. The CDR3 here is CASSSGQGRSGANVLTF. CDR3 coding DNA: TGTGCCAGCAGTTCGGGACAGGGCCGCTCTGGGGCCAACGTCCTGACTTTC.

CDR3 amino acids: CAISDNRGEKNGYTF. CDR3 DNA sequence: TGTGCCATCAGTGATAACAGGGGGGAGAAAAATGGCTACACCTTC. The chain carries TRBV10-3 and TRBJ1-2; the match to TRBD1 covers 8 bases. The germline CDR1 and CDR2 sequences are ENHRY and SYGVKD. The CDR3 is 15 residues long. Unmatched junction bases numbered 9, after V lost 3 bases and J lost 6 bases.

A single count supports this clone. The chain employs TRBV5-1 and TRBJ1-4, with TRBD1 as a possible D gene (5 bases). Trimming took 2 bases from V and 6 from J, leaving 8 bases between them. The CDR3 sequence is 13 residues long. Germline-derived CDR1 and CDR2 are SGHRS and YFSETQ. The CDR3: CASSFRGDEKLFF. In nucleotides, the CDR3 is TGCGCCAGCAGCTTCCGGGGGGATGAAAAACTGTTTTTT.

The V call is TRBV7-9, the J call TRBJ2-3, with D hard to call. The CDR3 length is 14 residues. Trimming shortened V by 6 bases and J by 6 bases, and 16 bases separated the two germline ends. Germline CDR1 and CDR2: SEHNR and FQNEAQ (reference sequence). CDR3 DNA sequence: TGTGCCAGCAGTTATACGGGTGTTGACGATACGCAGTATTTT. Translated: CASSYTGVDDTQYF.

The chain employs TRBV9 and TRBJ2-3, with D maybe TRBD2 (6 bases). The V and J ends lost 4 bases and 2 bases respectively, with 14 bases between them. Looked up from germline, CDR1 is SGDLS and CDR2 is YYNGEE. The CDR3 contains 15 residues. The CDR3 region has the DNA TGTGCCAGCAGCCCCTCCGGACTATTCACAGATACGCAGTATTTT. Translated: CASSPSGLFTDTQYF.

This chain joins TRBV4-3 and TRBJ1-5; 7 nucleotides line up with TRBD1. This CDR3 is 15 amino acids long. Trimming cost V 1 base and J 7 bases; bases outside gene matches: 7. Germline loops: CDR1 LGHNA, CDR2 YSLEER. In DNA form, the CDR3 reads TGCGCCAGCAGCCAAGGACAGGGAGAGAGCCAGCCCCAGCATTTT. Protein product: CASSQGQGESQPQHF.

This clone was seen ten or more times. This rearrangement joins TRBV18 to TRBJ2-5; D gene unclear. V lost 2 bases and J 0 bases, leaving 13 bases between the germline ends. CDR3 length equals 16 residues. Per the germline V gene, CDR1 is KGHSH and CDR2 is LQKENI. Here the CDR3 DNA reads TGTGCCAGCTCACCAGCCCAGCGTCTCAACCAAGAGACCCAGTACTTC. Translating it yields CASSPAQRLNQETQYF.

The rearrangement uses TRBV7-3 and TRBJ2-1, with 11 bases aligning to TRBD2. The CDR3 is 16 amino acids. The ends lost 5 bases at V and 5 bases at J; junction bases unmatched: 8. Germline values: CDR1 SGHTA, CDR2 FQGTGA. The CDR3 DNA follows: TGTGCCAGCAGCGCCCATAGCGGGGGGGCGAACAATGAGCAGTTCTTC. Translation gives CASSAHSGGANNEQFF.

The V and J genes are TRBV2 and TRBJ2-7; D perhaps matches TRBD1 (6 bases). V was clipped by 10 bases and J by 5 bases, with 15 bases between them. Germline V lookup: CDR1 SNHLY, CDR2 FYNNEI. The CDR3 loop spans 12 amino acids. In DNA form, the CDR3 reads TGTGCCACCAGGACAGAAGGGAACGAGCAGTACTTC. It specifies CATRTEGNEQYF.

CDR3 nucleotide sequence: TGTGCCAGCAGCTTAGCTAGCCGCTACAATGAGCAGTTCTTC. It codes for CASSLASRYNEQFF. The chain joins TRBV11-2 to TRBJ2-1, with D possibly TRBD2 on 5 matching bases. The CDR3 spans 14 residues. Germline loops: CDR1 SGHAT, CDR2 FQNNGV. Trimming cost V 1 base and J 3 bases, with 7 bases left between them.